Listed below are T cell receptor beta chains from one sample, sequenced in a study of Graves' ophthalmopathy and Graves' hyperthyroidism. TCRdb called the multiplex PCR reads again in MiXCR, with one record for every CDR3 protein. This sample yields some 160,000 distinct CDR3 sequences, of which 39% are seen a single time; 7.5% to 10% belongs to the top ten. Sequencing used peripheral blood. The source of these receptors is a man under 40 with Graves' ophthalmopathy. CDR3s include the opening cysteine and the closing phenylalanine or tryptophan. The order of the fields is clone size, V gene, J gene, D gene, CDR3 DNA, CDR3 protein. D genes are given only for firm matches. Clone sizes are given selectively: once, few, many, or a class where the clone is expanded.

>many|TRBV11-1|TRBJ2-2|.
TGTGCCAGCAGCTTGGTTAAGAACACCGGGGAGCTGTTTTTT
CASSLVKNTGELFF
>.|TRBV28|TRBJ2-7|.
TGTGCCAGCAGTTTATGGCGGGAACCCTACGAGCAGTACTTC
CASSLWREPYEQYF
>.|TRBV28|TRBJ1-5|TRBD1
TGTGCCAGCGTCGGGGCAGGGGGGCAGGGGCAGCCCCAGCATTTT
CASVGAGGQGQPQHF
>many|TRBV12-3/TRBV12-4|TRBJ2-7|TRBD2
TGTGCCAGCAGTTCCAGCGGGAGGCCCCCCTACGAGCAGTACTTC
CASSSSGRPPYEQYF
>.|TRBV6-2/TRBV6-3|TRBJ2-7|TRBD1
TGTGCCAGCAGCCTTACAGGGGGCGGCTCCTACGAGCAATACTTC
CASSLTGGGSYEQYF
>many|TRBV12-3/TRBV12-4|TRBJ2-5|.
TGTGCCAGCAGTCCGGGGGACCAAAACCAAGAGACCCAGTACTTC
CASSPGDQNQETQYF
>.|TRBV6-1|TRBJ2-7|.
TGTGCCAGCACTGACAACTACGAGCAGTACTTC
CASTDNYEQYF
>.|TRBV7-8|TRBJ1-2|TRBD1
TGTGCCAGCAGCTTGGGGGACAGCCATGTGCTTGGCTACACCTTC
CASSLGDSHVLGYTF
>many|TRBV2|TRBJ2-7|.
TGTGCCAGCAGTGACATTGGGGAGCAGTACTTC
CASSDIGEQYF
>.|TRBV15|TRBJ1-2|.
TGTGCCACCAGCAGTCGACAGAACTATGGCTACACCTTC
CATSSRQNYGYTF
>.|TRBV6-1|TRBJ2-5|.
TGTGCCAGCAGTGAAACAGGGCCACCGGAGGGGACCCAGTACTTC
CASSETGPPEGTQYF
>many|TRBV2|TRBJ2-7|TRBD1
TGTGCCAGCAGTCCACGGACAGGTTCCTACGAGCAGTACTTC
CASSPRTGSYEQYF
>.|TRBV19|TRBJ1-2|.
TGTGCCAGCCAGTATCCCCAGGGATCTAACTATGGCTACACCTTC
CASQYPQGSNYGYTF
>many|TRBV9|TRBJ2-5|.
TGTGCCAGCAGCGTAGCTGACGTTCGGGAGACCCAGTACTTC
CASSVADVRETQYF
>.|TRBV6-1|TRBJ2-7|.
TGTGCCAGCAGTCTCCAGACAGTCGAGCAGTACTTC
CASSLQTVEQYF
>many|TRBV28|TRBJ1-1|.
TGTGCCAGCAGTTTACGTCTGGGCAGGGTAAACACTGAAGCTTTCTTT
CASSLRLGRVNTEAFF
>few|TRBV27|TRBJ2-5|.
TGTGCCAGCAGCCGACGCCGGGGTGAAGAGACCCAGTACTTC
CASSRRRGEETQYF
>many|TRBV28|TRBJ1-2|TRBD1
TGTGCCAGCAGTCGGGTATCCGGACAGGGGGGCCGGGGCTACACCTTC
CASSRVSGQGGRGYTF
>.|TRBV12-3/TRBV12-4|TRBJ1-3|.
TGTGCCAGCAGTTTGAGTTTTGCACACTCTGGAAACACCATATATTTT
CASSLSFAHSGNTIYF
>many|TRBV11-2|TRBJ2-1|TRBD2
TGTGCCAGCAGGCCTCTAGCGGGAGGCGGGAATGAGCAGTTCTTC
CASRPLAGGGNEQFF
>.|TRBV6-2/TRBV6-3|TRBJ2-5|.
TGTGCCAGCAGTTACACGGCGGGGTACCAAGAGACCCAGTACTTC
CASSYTAGYQETQYF
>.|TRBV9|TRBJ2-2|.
TGTGCCAGCAGCGGGAGCCCTGACACCGGGGAGCTGTTTTTT
CASSGSPDTGELFF
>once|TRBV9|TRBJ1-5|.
TGTGCCAGCAGCGTACAGGAAAATCAGCCCCAGCATTTT
CASSVQENQPQHF
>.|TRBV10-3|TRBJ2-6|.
TGTGCCATCAGTGTGAGGGGGGTTGGGGCCAACGTCCTGACTTTC
CAISVRGVGANVLTF
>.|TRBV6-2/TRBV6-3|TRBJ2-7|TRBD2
TGTGCCACCCTAGCGGGAGGAAACTACGAGCAGTACTTC
CATLAGGNYEQYF
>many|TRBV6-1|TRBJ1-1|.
TGTGCCAGCAGTGAGAACAGGGATTATGAAGCTTTCTTT
CASSENRDYEAFF
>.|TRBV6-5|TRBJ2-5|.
TGTGCCAGCAGTTACCAGAGAGAAGAGACCCAGTACTTC
CASSYQREETQYF
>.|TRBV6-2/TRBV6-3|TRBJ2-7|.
TGTGCCAGCAGTAAGTCAGGATCCTACGAGCAGTACTTC
CASSKSGSYEQYF
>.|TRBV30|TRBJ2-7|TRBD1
TGTGCCTGGGGGACAGGACGATCCCCTTACGAGCAGTACTTC
CAWGTGRSPYEQYF
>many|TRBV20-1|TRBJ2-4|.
TGCAGTGCTGGACTAGCCAAAAACATTCAGTACTTC
CSAGLAKNIQYF
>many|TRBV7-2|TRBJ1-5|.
TGTGCCAGCAGCCCTCAGAGTTATCAGCCCCAGCATTTT
CASSPQSYQPQHF
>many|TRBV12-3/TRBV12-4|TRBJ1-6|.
TGTGCCAGCAGTGAGCCAGGGGTTCGGTCACCCCTCCACTTT
CASSEPGVRSPLHF
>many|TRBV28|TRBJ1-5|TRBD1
TGTGCCAGCAGTTTGGGACAGGGCTATCGGCAGCCCCAGCATTTT
CASSLGQGYRQPQHF
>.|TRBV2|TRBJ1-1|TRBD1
TGTGCCAGCAGCGTAGGACAGGGAAGGGAAGCTTTCTTT
CASSVGQGREAFF
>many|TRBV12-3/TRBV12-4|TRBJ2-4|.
TGTGCCAGCACCTTAGACCTAGCCAAAAACATTCAGTACTTC
CASTLDLAKNIQYF
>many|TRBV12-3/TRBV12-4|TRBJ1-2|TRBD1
TGTGCCAGCAGTGGGGACAGGGCCTCTAACTATGGCTACACCTTC
CASSGDRASNYGYTF
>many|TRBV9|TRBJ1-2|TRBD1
TGTGCCAGCAGCCTCTACCCGGACAGGGGAGGCTACACCTTC
CASSLYPDRGGYTF
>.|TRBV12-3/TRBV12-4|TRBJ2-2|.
TGTGCCAGCAGTTTAGGCGGGCCCGGGGAGCTGTTTTTT
CASSLGGPGELFF
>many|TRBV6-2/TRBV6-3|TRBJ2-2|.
TGTGCCAGCAGTTACGGTCCTAGGGGCACCGGGGAGCTGTTTTTT
CASSYGPRGTGELFF
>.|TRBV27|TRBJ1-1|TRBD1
TGTGCCAGCACCAGGCTGACAGGGGACACTGAAGCTTTCTTT
CASTRLTGDTEAFF
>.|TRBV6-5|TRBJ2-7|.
TGTGCCAGCAGTTACTATCTAGGAAGGAAGGACGAGCAGTACTTC
CASSYYLGRKDEQYF
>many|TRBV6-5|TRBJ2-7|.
TGTGCCAGCAGTTACCCGCGCAGCCCGTACGAGCAGTACTTC
CASSYPRSPYEQYF
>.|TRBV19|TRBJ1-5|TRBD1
TGTGCCTGGAGTCAGGGGGGAGTTAGCAATCAGCCCCAGCATTTT
CAWSQGGVSNQPQHF
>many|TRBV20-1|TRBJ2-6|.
TGCAGTGCTAGGGTAGGGGGCTCTGGGGCCAACGTCCTGACTTTC
CSARVGGSGANVLTF
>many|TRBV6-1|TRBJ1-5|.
TGTGCCAGCAGTGTGGCGGGGAGCAATCAGCCCCAGCATTTT
CASSVAGSNQPQHF